The rows below give T cell receptor beta chains drawn from one sample of a study of blood T cells in healthy people across ages. TCRdb analysed the 5' RACE reads with MiXCR anew, one entry per CDR3 protein. The table includes 1.5 million to 2 million distinct CDR3 sequences, less than 50% detected once. Sequencing was carried out using blood. The receptor set was obtained from a woman in her 40s in good health. Both conserved end residues are part of each CDR3. Fields, in order: V gene, D gene, J gene, CDR3 protein. D genes are given only for firm matches.

TRBV3-1	-	TRBJ2-3	CASSLSADMTDTQYF
TRBV27	TRBD1	TRBJ2-7	CASSFRLSDRGTYEQYF
TRBV4-1	TRBD1	TRBJ1-6	CASSAGGVINSPLHF
TRBV7-2	TRBD1	TRBJ2-1	CASSHTTGPTYNEQFF
TRBV6-5	-	TRBJ1-2	CASKQGENYGYTF
TRBV10-3	TRBD1	TRBJ2-7	CAISDAGTGGRYEQYF
TRBV5-1	-	TRBJ2-7	CASSYGLGGEQYF
TRBV29-1	-	TRBJ2-7	CSARVGRGVREQYF
TRBV4-3	-	TRBJ2-5	CASSVHFDSKETQYF
TRBV6-5	-	TRBJ2-5	CASRDRQETQYF
TRBV24-1	-	TRBJ2-4	CATSDTAGPGNKNIQYF
TRBV3-1	-	-	CASSPWGAGSYNEQYF
TRBV4-3	-	TRBJ2-7	CASSPSKGLFYEQYF